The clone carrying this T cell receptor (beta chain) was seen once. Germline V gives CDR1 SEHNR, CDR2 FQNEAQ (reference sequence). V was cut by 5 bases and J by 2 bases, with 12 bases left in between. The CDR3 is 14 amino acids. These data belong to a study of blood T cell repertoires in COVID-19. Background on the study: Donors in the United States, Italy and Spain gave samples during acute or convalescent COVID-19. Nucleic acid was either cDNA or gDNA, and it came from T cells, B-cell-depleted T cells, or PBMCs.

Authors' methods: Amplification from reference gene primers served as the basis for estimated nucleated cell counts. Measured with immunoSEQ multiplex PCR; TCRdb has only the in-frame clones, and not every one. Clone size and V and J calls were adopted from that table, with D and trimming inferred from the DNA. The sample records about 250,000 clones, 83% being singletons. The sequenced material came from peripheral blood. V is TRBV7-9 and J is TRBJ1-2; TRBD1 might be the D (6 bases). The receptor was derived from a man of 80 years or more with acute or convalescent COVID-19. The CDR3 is CASSEQGANYGYTF. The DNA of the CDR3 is TGTGCCAGCAGCGAACAGGGCGCGAACTATGGCTACACCTTC.